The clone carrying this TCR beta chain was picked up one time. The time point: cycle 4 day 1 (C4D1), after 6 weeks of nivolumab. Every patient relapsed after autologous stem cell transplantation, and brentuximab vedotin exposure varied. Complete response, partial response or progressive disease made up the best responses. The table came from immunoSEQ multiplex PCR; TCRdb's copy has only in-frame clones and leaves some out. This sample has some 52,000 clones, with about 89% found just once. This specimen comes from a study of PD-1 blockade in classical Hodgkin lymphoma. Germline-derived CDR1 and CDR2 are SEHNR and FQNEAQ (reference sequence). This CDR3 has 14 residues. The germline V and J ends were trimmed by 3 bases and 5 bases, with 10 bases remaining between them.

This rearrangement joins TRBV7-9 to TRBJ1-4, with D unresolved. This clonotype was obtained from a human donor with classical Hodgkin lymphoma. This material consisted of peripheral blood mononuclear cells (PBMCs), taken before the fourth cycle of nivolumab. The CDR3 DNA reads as TGTGCCAGCAGCTTCGAACGGATGAATGAAAAACTGTTTTTT. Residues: CASSFERMNEKLFF. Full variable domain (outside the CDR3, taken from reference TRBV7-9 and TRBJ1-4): DTGVSQNPRHKITKRGQNVTFRCDPISEHNRLYWYRQTLGQGPEFLTYFQNEAQLEKSRLLSDRFSAERPKGSFSTLEIQRTEQGDSAMYLCASSFERMNEKLFFGSGTQLSVL.